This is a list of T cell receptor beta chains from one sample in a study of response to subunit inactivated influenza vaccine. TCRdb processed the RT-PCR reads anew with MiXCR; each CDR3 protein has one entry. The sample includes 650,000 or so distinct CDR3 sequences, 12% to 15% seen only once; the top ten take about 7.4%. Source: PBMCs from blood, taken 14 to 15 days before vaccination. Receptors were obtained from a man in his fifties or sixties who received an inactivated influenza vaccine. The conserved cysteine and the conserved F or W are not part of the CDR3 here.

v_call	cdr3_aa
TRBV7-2	ASSPSKGEAF
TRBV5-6	ASSSTLLAGSYNEQF
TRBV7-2	ASSPGITRYEQY
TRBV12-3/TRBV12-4	ASSPPRGGRGANVLT
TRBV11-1	ASSLALGLAGDSTDTQY
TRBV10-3	ATTAGGPADTQY
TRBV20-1	SATSVSSYNEQF
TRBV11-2	ASSARLDSPLH
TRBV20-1	SARERENTEAF
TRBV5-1	ASSPDHKYNEQF
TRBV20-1	SARGTYSEQY
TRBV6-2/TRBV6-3	ASSSYREIREETQY
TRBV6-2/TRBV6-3	ASSYLGPGFYNEQF
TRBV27	ASSFSGRNYEQY
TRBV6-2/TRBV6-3	ASSSTAGQGQIEAF
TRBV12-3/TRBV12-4	ASSPDAGNTIY
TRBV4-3	ASSQEWNTGELF
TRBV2	ASSPRDSYEQY
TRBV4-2	ASSQDGADQPQH
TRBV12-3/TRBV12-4	ASTPLVSGNTIY
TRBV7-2	ASSLASSGRAGAQY
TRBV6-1	ASSTGYNTGELF
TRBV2	ASSDPGVWHNEQF
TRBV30	AWSSNHYEQY
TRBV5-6	ASSSVGSSPMQETQN
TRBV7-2	ASSFRDSHEQF